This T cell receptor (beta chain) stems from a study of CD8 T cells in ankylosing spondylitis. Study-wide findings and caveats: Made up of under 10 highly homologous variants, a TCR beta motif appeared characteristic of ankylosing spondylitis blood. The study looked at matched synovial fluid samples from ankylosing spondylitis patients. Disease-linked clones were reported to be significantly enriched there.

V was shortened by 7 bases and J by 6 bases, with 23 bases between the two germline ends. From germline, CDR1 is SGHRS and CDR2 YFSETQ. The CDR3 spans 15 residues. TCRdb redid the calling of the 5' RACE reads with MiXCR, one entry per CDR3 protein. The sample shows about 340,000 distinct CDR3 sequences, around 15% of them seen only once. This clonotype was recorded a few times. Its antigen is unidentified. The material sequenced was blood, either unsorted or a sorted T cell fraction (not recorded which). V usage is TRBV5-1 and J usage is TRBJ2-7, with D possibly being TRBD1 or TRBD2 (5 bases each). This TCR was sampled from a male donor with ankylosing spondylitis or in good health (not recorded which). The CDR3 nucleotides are TGCGCCAGCGCCACAAGACCAGGGAGAGTGGGCGAGCAGTACTTC. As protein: CASATRPGRVGEQYF.